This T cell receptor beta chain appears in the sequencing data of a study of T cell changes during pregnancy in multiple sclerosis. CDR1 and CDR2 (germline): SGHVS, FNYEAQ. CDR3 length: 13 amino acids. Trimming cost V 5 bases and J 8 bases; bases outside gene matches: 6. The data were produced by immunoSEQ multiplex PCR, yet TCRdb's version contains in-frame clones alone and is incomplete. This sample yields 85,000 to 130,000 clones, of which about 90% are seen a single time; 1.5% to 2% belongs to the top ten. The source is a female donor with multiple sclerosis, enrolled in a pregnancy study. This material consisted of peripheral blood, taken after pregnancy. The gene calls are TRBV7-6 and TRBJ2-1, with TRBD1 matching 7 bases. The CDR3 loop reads CASSPRGLDEQFF. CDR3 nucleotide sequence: TGTGCCAGCAGCCCGAGGGGGCTGGATGAGCAGTTCTTC.